This TCR beta chain was sequenced during a study of T cells in Graves' hyperthyroidism and ophthalmopathy. Overall study context: Peripheral blood was secured at the point of initial diagnosis, before any treatment.

Graves' hyperthyroidism qualified as stable when ophthalmopathy did not progress within 18 months. Used for diagnoses were clinical symptoms, serum thyroxine and TRAb, thyroid ultrasound and orbital computed tomography. The source of the PBMCs was 8 to 10 ml of fresh peripheral blood. The table lists this clonotype with a few counts. Amplification of TCR beta CDR3 regions used RNA as the template. HTBI primers were the set used in a first-round RT-PCR of the TCR CDR3. TCRdb used MiXCR to reprocess the multiplex PCR reads, holding one entry per CDR3 protein. The sample yields under 700,000 distinct CDR3 sequences, around 17% seen once. The J segment lost 3 bases and the V segment lost 6 bases, leaving 7 bases of the junction unmatched. The CDR3 length is 15 residues. The germline CDR1 and CDR2 sequences are LNHDA and SQIVND (reference sequence).

The source is a woman aged 18-29 years with Graves' hyperthyroidism. This chain uses TRBV19 with TRBJ1-5; 8 bases map to TRBD1. The sample was blood. The CDR3 nucleotides are TGTGCCAGTAGCGCCGGACAGGGTAACAATCAGCCCCAGCATTTT. Translation gives CASSAGQGNNQPQHF.